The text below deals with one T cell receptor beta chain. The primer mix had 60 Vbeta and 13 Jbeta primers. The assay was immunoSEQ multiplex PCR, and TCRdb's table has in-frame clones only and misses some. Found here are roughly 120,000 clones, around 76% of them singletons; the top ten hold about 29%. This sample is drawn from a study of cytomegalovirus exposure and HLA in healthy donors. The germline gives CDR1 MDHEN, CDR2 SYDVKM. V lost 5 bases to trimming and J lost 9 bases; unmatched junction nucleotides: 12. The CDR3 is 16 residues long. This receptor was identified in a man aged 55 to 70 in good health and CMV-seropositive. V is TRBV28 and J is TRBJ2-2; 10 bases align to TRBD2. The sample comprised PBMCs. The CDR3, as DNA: TGTGCCAGCAGTCCCTCTAGCGGGAGTTCCCCCTGGGAGCTGTTTTTT. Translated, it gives CASSPSSGSSPWELFF.